This is a list of T cell receptor beta chains from one sample in a study of blood T cell repertoires in COVID-19. Some clones are missing from TCRdb's copy, which holds only in-frame ones; the method was immunoSEQ multiplex PCR. There are roughly 240,000 clones in the sample; approximately 90% occur only once, and about 0.95% lies in the top ten. Sequencing input: PBMCs or T cells enriched from blood (not recorded which). These receptors all come from a man aged 50-60 years who had been exposed to COVID-19. The CDR3 runs from the conserved cysteine through the conserved F or W. D genes are given only for firm matches. Size is stated for part of the rows, as once, few or many counts, or as a class when the clone is expanded.

.	TRBV24-1	.	TRBJ2-7	TGTGCCACCAGTGACCCAGTGGGCCACGAGCAGTACTTC	CATSDPVGHEQYF
TRBD1	TRBV5-1	.	TRBJ1-1	TGCGCCAGCAGCTATGGGACAGGGAGTAACATGAACACTGAAGCTTTCTTT	CASSYGTGSNMNTEAFF
TRBD1	TRBV7-9	.	TRBJ1-2	TGTGCCAGCACCAAGGACAGGGCTGGCTACACCTTC	CASTKDRAGYTF
.	TRBV7-2	.	TRBJ1-1	TGTGCCAGCAGCCCCATCCCCGTCAGGCCCACTGAAGCTTTCTTT	CASSPIPVRPTEAFF
TRBD2	TRBV7-3	.	TRBJ2-3	TGTGCCAGCAGCCGCCCAACTAGCGGGTCCGCATCCCACACAGATACGCAGTATTTT	CASSRPTSGSASHTDTQYF
.	TRBV28	once	TRBJ1-1	TGTGCCAGCAGCCCGACAGGCTTGAACACTGAAGCTTTCTTT	CASSPTGLNTEAFF
.	TRBV24-1	.	TRBJ1-4	TGTGCCACCAGTGAGGCGCAGCTGGGACAATATTATGAAAAACTGTTTTTT	CATSEAQLGQYYEKLFF
.	TRBV27	.	TRBJ2-7	TGTGCCAGCAGTTGGCAGAACTCCTACGAGCAGTACTTC	CASSWQNSYEQYF
.	TRBV9	.	TRBJ1-1	TGTGCCAGCAGCGTAGGAGCCGTGAACACTGAAGCTTTCTTT	CASSVGAVNTEAFF
.	TRBV5-1	.	TRBJ1-3	TGCGCCAGCAGCTTGCAGGGAACTGGAAACACCATATATTTT	CASSLQGTGNTIYF
.	TRBV5-1	.	TRBJ1-2	TGCGCCAGCAGCTTGGTGACTATCCGTGGGGAGGACTATGGCTACACCTTC	CASSLVTIRGEDYGYTF
.	TRBV29-1	.	TRBJ2-1	TGCAGCGTTGCGGTTGGGGGCTCGAGATACAATGAGCAGTTCTTC	CSVAVGGSRYNEQFF
.	TRBV11-3	.	TRBJ2-6	TGTGCCAGCAGCTCAGGGGTTAGGGCGTTGGGGGCCAACGTCCTGACTTTC	CASSSGVRALGANVLTF
TRBD2	TRBV11-2	.	TRBJ2-1	TGTGCCAGCAGCTCTTACGGGCGGGAGGGCCTCCCTCCCGTTGAGCAGTTCTTC	CASSSYGREGLPPVEQFF
TRBD2	TRBV27	.	TRBJ2-5	TGTGCCAGCAGTTTATGGGGGGGAGAGACCCAGTACTTC	CASSLWGGETQYF
.	TRBV3-1/TRBV3-2	.	TRBJ2-1	TGTGCCAGCAGCCCTCGGGAGCGAGGCCCCGAGCAGTTCTTC	CASSPRERGPEQFF
TRBD1	TRBV29-1	.	TRBJ1-1	TGCAGCTCCGGGACAGGGTTGGGGTGGGGCACTGAAGCTTTCTTT	CSSGTGLGWGTEAFF
TRBD1	TRBV5-1	.	TRBJ2-5	TGCGCCAGCAGCCTGAACACAGGGGGCGCAGAGACCCAGTACTTC	CASSLNTGGAETQYF
.	TRBV9	.	TRBJ2-1	TGTGCCAGCAGCGTAGACGCCCCGCCGGGTGAGCAGTTCTTC	CASSVDAPPGEQFF
TRBD1	TRBV5-1	.	TRBJ1-1	TGCGCCAGCAGCCAGGGGGTGGGCATGAAATTGAACACTGAAGCTTTCTTT	CASSQGVGMKLNTEAFF
.	TRBV27	.	TRBJ2-5	TGTGCCAGCAGTTTAGAAGCTAGCCGAGAGACCCAGTACTTC	CASSLEASRETQYF
.	TRBV21-1	once	TRBJ1-3	TGTGCCAGCAGCAGAAATGGCCGGACAGTCTCTGGAAACACCATATATTTT	CASSRNGRTVSGNTIYF
.	TRBV5-1	.	TRBJ1-5	TGCGCCAGCAGCTTGGACTCCGGGAATCAGCCCCAGCATTTT	CASSLDSGNQPQHF
TRBD1	TRBV4-1	.	TRBJ2-7	TGCGCCAGCAGCCAAGAGGGACAGTGGCGCCGTGAGCAGTACTTC	CASSQEGQWRREQYF
.	TRBV12-5	.	TRBJ1-2	TGTGCTAGTGGTCTCGGGATGACTAACTATGGCTACACCTTC	CASGLGMTNYGYTF
.	TRBV19	.	TRBJ1-4	TGTGCCAGTAGCCCACCCTGGGGCTCGGCTAATGAAAAACTGTTTTTT	CASSPPWGSANEKLFF
TRBD1	TRBV12-5	.	TRBJ1-5	TGTGCTAGTGGTTGGGGACAGGGGGATCAGCCCCAGCATTTT	CASGWGQGDQPQHF
.	TRBV9	.	TRBJ2-5	TGTGCCAGCAGCTTAGGGTCAGGCAAAGAGACCCAGTACTTC	CASSLGSGKETQYF
.	TRBV7-9	.	TRBJ1-2	TGTGCCAGCAGCTTAGTTTTTAGTAGCAGCTATGGCTACACCTTC	CASSLVFSSSYGYTF
.	TRBV19	once	TRBJ1-6	TGTGCCAGTAGTTGGACAGTAGCGGGTAATTCACCCCTCCACTTT	CASSWTVAGNSPLHF
TRBD1	TRBV18	.	TRBJ2-7	TGTGCCAGCTCACCACTACAAGCCAGGACAGGGCCCCACGAGCAGTACTTC	CASSPLQARTGPHEQYF
.	TRBV18	.	TRBJ1-6	TGTGCCAGCTCACCGGGACTTCTAGGGGTGAATTCACCCCTCCACTTT	CASSPGLLGVNSPLHF
TRBD1	TRBV7-9	.	TRBJ1-1	TGTGCCAGCAGCTCGAACGACAGGGCGAACACTGAAGCTTTCTTT	CASSSNDRANTEAFF
.	TRBV7-3	.	TRBJ1-5	TGTGCCAGCAGCCTAAGACAGAATCAGCCCCAGCATTTT	CASSLRQNQPQHF
.	TRBV27	.	TRBJ1-4	TGTGCCAGCAGTAATCAGGGAACTAATGAAAAACTGTTTTTT	CASSNQGTNEKLFF
.	TRBV2	.	TRBJ1-5	TGTGCCAGCAGTGCCCTGAGGCAGCCCCAGCATTTT	CASSALRQPQHF
.	TRBV15	.	TRBJ2-3	TGTGCCACCAGCAAGTTTAAAGTTCCCCTAGGGGGAGATACGCAGTATTTT	CATSKFKVPLGGDTQYF